The 19 T cell receptor beta chains reported below all come from one sample, sequenced in a study of identical twins. TCRdb ran MiXCR on the 5' RACE reads and lists one entry per CDR3 protein. This sample has fewer than 500,000 distinct CDR3 sequences, with roughly an eighth found just once. The sample also formed part of further work on yellow fever vaccine responses in identical twins.

Material for sequencing was CD4+ T cells sorted from blood. These receptors were taken from a woman between 18 and 29 years old in good health.

This clonotype was observed a handful of times. V is TRBV20-1 and J is TRBJ2-5; the match to TRBD2 covers 9 bases. This CDR3 has 17 amino acids. The V gene end was trimmed by 5 bases and the J gene end by 5 bases; junction bases not matched to a gene: 18. Germline V CDR1 and CDR2: DFQATT, SNEGSKA (reference sequence). CDR3 sequence: CSAGYSRRLAERETQYF. DNA for the CDR3: TGCAGTGCTGGCTACTCGAGGAGACTAGCGGAACGTGAGACCCAGTACTTC.

The chain uses TRBV18 and TRBJ2-7; no clear D gene. The CDR3 totals 14 residues. Germline lookup yields CDR1 KGHSH and CDR2 LQKENI. The germline V and J ends were trimmed by 3 bases and 3 bases, with 12 bases remaining between them. In nucleotides, the CDR3 is TGTGCCAGCTCACCGACCCCAAAAAGCTACGAGCAGTACTTC. Translating it yields CASSPTPKSYEQYF.

A few counts support this clonotype. The J gene is TRBJ1-3, the V gene TRBV7-9; D may be TRBD1 (6 bases). Trimming stripped 5 bases from V and 3 bases from J, with 11 bases between. The CDR3 loop spans 14 amino acids. Looked up from germline, CDR1 is SEHNR and CDR2 is FQNEAQ (reference sequence). CDR3 sequence: CASSDWTVGNTIYF. In nucleotides, the CDR3 is TGTGCCAGCAGCGACTGGACAGTTGGAAACACCATATATTTT.

This clonotype was seen only a few times. The gene calls are TRBV20-1 and TRBJ1-2, with D tentatively TRBD1 (6 bases). CDR3 size: 15 residues. Trimming shortened V by 5 bases and J by 3 bases, and 19 bases separated the two germline ends. Germline assignment: CDR1 DFQATT and CDR2 SNEGSKA (reference sequence). The CDR3 protein is CSAGRGGASDYGYTF. CDR3 coding DNA: TGCAGTGCTGGCCGGGGGGGGGCCTCGGACTATGGCTACACCTTC.

The chain is built from TRBV6-5 and TRBJ2-5, with D unclear. Germline V gene sequence: CDR1 MNHEY, CDR2 SVGAGI. This CDR3 spans 13 amino acids. Trimming took 1 base from V and 3 from J, leaving 6 bases between them. This CDR3 reads CASSYLTEETQYF. The CDR3 nucleotides are TGTGCCAGCAGTTACTTGACCGAAGAGACCCAGTACTTC.

The chain uses TRBV6-2 or TRBV6-3 and TRBJ2-2, with D uncertain. The V and J ends lost 2 bases and 6 bases respectively, with 10 bases between them. Germline CDR1 MNHEY, CDR2 SVGEGT. CDR3 length: 14 amino acids. CDR3 sequence (DNA): TGTGCCAGCAGTTACGGGCTCGTTCCCGGGGAGCTGTTTTTT. Translated, it gives CASSYGLVPGELFF.

A few counts support this clonotype. V and J are TRBV7-2 and TRBJ2-1, with unresolved D. The CDR3 extends over 16 amino acids. CDR1 is SGHTA and CDR2 is FQGNSA in the germline V gene. V lost 0 bases and J 0 bases, leaving 9 bases between the germline ends. CDR3 DNA sequence: TGTGCCAGCAGCTTAGCCCCGGCTAGCTCCTACAATGAGCAGTTCTTC. Translation: CASSLAPASSYNEQFF.

This chain uses TRBV28 with TRBJ2-1; 9 bases align to TRBD2. V lost 6 bases, J lost 2 bases, and 5 bases stayed unmatched. Germline loops: CDR1 MDHEN, CDR2 SYDVKM. The CDR3 covers 15 residues. The CDR3 sequence is CASSPSGAPYNEQFF. In nucleotides, the CDR3 is TGTGCCAGCAGCCCTAGCGGGGCCCCCTACAATGAGCAGTTCTTC.

V usage is TRBV7-2 and J usage is TRBJ2-7, with D possibly TRBD1 on 6 matching bases. Per the germline V gene, CDR1 is SGHTA and CDR2 is FQGNSA. This CDR3 comprises 13 residues. With 6 bases removed from V and 8 bases from J, the gap between germline ends came to 17 bases. The DNA of the CDR3 is TGTGCCAGCAGGGATCCCGGGACAAATAAGCAGTACTTC. Translating it yields CASRDPGTNKQYF.

This clonotype showed up just a few times. This chain uses TRBV20-1 with TRBJ2-1, with TRBD2 matching 11 bases. Germline-derived CDR1 and CDR2 are DFQATT and SNEGSKA (reference sequence). This CDR3 has 19 amino acids. The V gene end was trimmed by 3 bases and the J gene end by 4 bases; junction bases not matched to a gene: 17. CDR3 DNA sequence: TGCAGTGCTAGTATCACTAGCGGGAGTTACGGTCCTTCATACAATGAGCAGTTCTTC. Protein sequence: CSASITSGSYGPSYNEQFF.

This clonotype was recorded only once. Its ends do not fully match the called genes, so a read error is possible. The chain couples TRBV28 to TRBJ2-6; the match to TRBD1 covers 8 bases. Germline loops: CDR1 MDHEN, CDR2 SYDVKM. The CDR3 runs 16 residues. CDR3 amino acids: CASSLQDRVGANVLAF. The CDR3 bases are TGTGCCAGCAGTCTCCAGGACAGGGTCGGGGCCAACGTCCTGGCTTTC.

V usage is TRBV6-1 and J usage is TRBJ2-7, with 7 bases aligning to TRBD2. The CDR3 loop spans 16 amino acids. Trimming cost V 5 bases and J 0 bases; bases outside gene matches: 10. The germline gives CDR1 MNHNS, CDR2 SASEGT. DNA of the CDR3: TGTGCCAGCAGTCGGAGTAAGCGGGATACCTCCTACGAGCAGTACTTC. It yields the protein CASSRSKRDTSYEQYF.

The chain is built from TRBV10-2 and TRBJ2-1; 11 bases fit TRBD2. The CDR3 runs 15 residues. V shed 7 bases and J 3 bases; nucleotides not matched to a gene: 5. Germline V gives CDR1 WSHSY, CDR2 SAAADI. CDR3 sequence (DNA): TGCGCCAGCATAACAGGGACTAGCGGCTACAATGAGCAGTTCTTC. This gives the protein CASITGTSGYNEQFF.

In its sample, this clonotype was seen a few times. This sequence joins TRBV11-2 and TRBJ2-1; 11 nucleotides align to TRBD2. This CDR3 contains 17 residues. Trimming took 0 bases from V and 6 from J; bases not matched to a gene: 7. The V gene's germline CDR1 is SGHAT and CDR2 FQNNGV. This CDR3 reads CASSLDSRLAGSNEQFF. CDR3 DNA: TGTGCCAGCAGCTTAGACTCTCGACTAGCGGGAAGCAATGAGCAGTTCTTC. Combining the CDR3 with reference TRBV11-2 and TRBJ2-1 gives the whole variable domain EAGVAQSPRYKIIEKRQSVAFWCNPISGHATLYWYQQILGQGPKLLIQFQNNGVVDDSQLPKDRFSAERLKGVDSTLKIQPAKLEDSAVYLCASSLDSRLAGSNEQFFGPGTRLTVL.

This clonotype was recorded many times. The chain has TRBV7-9 and TRBJ1-1; weak D call: TRBD1 (5 bases). The CDR3 loop spans 15 amino acids. V was shortened by 3 bases and J by 6 bases, with 17 bases between the two germline ends. CDR1 and CDR2 from the germline V gene are SEHNR and FQNEAQ (reference sequence). The CDR3 DNA reads as TGTGCCAGCAGCTTCAGAGAGCAGGGTAGCGCTGAAGCTTTCTTT. Amino acids: CASSFREQGSAEAFF.

This rearrangement joins TRBV19 to TRBJ1-1, with TRBD1 as a possible D gene (5 bases). Germline V gene sequence: CDR1 LNHDA, CDR2 SQIVND (reference sequence). This CDR3 comprises 14 residues. The V and J ends lost 4 bases and 3 bases respectively, with 12 bases between them. The CDR3 spells CASSSQGGDTEAFF. The CDR3, as DNA: TGTGCCAGTAGTAGCCAGGGAGGGGACACTGAAGCTTTCTTT.

This clonotype was seen ten or more times. V usage is TRBV12-3 or TRBV12-4 and J usage is TRBJ2-1; 7 bases map to TRBD2. With V trimmed by 7 bases and J by 9 bases, 6 bases remained unmatched. This CDR3 has 12 amino acids. The CDR3 reads CASNSGVVEQFF. For the CDR3, the DNA is TGTGCCAGCAACAGCGGGGTCGTTGAGCAGTTCTTC.

The rearrangement links TRBV6-1 to TRBJ2-7; 8 positions match TRBD1. Germline values: CDR1 MNHNS, CDR2 SASEGT. The ends lost 8 bases at V and 3 bases at J; junction bases unmatched: 12. The CDR3 is 15 residues long. The CDR3 DNA reads as TGTGCCAGCGAAGACGCCGGGACAGGAATCTACGAGCAGTACTTC. This translates into CASEDAGTGIYEQYF.

In this sample, this clonotype turned up once. This chain joins TRBV18 and TRBJ2-3; D possibly corresponds to TRBD1 (7 bases). The germline V gene has CDR1 KGHSH and CDR2 LQKENI. Trimming stripped 5 bases from V and 5 bases from J, with 17 bases between. The CDR3 runs to 15 residues. The CDR3 DNA follows: TGTGCCAGCTCATCGGAGGGGGCGCGTAGAGATACGCAGTATTTT. Translating gives CASSSEGARRDTQYF.